Reported below is one TCR beta chain. The table came from immunoSEQ multiplex PCR; TCRdb's copy has only in-frame clones and leaves some out. The sample includes fewer than 100,000 clones, 80% to 90% of them seen just once. The CDR3 totals 16 residues. In germline, CDR1 is MGHDK, CDR2 SYGVNS. V shed 4 bases and J 3 bases; nucleotides not matched to a gene: 4. These data come from a study of a mutant IDH1 vaccine in newly diagnosed glioma. Study-wide context: Former treatment meant radiotherapy, temozolomide, or both; the majority had gotten both.

Indicated time point: baseline, week 1 (first vaccination visit). Noted treatment: pre-vaccination baseline after standard-of-care therapy. The TCR originated in a woman aged 45-59 years with glioma. The source material was PBMCs, sampled from a glioma patient treated with radiotherapy, temozolomide or both. The V and J genes are TRBV25-1 and TRBJ2-2, with 11 bases aligning to TRBD2. The CDR3 nucleotides are TGTGCCAGCAGTGCTGGGACTAGCGGACACACCGGGGAGCTGTTTTTT. As protein: CASSAGTSGHTGELFF.